This is a list of T cell receptor beta chains from one sample in a study of beta chain features in type 1 diabetes. Method: immunoSEQ multiplex PCR; TCRdb's copy keeps in-frame clones and lacks some. The data contain hundreds of thousands of clones, roughly an eighth of them seen just once; the ten biggest clones take up 0.022%. Sequenced input: naive CD4+ T cells from blood. The receptors were sampled from a man between 18 and 35 years old with type 1 diabetes. The CDR3 runs from the conserved cysteine through the conserved F or W. A D gene is named only where the DNA matches it firmly. A clone size is listed for some rows: how often the clone was seen (once, few, many), or a class if it is expanded.

j_call,v_call,d_call,clone_size,cdr3_aa,cdr3_nt
TRBJ1-1,TRBV18,-,-,CASSFNGNTEAFF,TGTGCCAGCTCATTCAATGGGAACACTGAAGCTTTCTTT
TRBJ2-7,TRBV27,-,few,CASRGANEVRQYF,TGTGCCAGCAGGGGGGCAAATGAGGTTCGGCAGTACTTC
TRBJ2-1,TRBV15,-,few,CATRLHGTEAYNEQFF,TGTGCCACCCGTTTACATGGGACCGAGGCCTACAATGAGCAGTTCTTC
TRBJ1-2,TRBV28,TRBD1,-,CASSLGGQGASGYTF,TGTGCCAGCAGCTTGGGGGGACAGGGGGCGTCGGGCTACACCTTC
TRBJ1-2,TRBV27,-,few,CASSMTWPMGYTF,TGTGCCAGCAGTATGACTTGGCCTATGGGCTACACCTTC
TRBJ1-1,TRBV5-1,-,-,CASSRGTMNTEAFF,TGCGCCAGCAGCAGAGGGACAATGAACACTGAAGCTTTCTTT
TRBJ2-2,TRBV19,-,-,CASSRTETTGELFF,TGTGCCAGTAGCAGGACGGAAACTACCGGGGAGCTGTTTTTT
TRBJ1-3,TRBV18,-,few,CASSSRQWGNTIYF,TGTGCCAGCTCATCACGACAGTGGGGAAACACCATATATTTT
TRBJ2-3,TRBV7-2,TRBD2,few,CASSLVRGLATDTQYF,TGTGCCAGCAGCCTAGTTAGGGGACTAGCCACAGATACGCAGTATTTT
TRBJ1-5,TRBV30,-,-,CAWSVLGRSNQPQHF,TGTGCCTGGAGCGTGTTGGGGAGAAGCAATCAGCCCCAGCATTTT
TRBJ1-1,TRBV6-5,-,-,CASSSPSSATEAFF,TGTGCCAGCTCCTCACCGTCGTCGGCCACTGAAGCTTTCTTT
TRBJ2-3,TRBV6-1,TRBD1,few,CAISLGQGDTDTQYF,TGTGCCATCTCCTTGGGACAGGGGGACACAGATACGCAGTATTTT
TRBJ2-4,TRBV23-1,-,once,CASSQRSGTESLAKNIQYF,TGCGCCAGCAGTCAGCGATCCGGGACTGAAAGCCTAGCCAAAAACATTCAGTACTTC
TRBJ2-6,TRBV30,-,few,CAWSGSSGANVLTF,TGTGCCTGGAGTGGGAGCTCTGGGGCCAACGTCCTGACTTTC
TRBJ1-1,TRBV29-1,-,few,CSVEDGANTEAFF,TGCAGCGTTGAGGACGGGGCGAACACTGAAGCTTTCTTT
TRBJ1-1,TRBV10-3,-,-,CAISAEGTEAFF,TGTGCCATCAGTGCGGAGGGCACTGAAGCTTTCTTT
TRBJ1-3,TRBV19,-,-,CASSMATGSPGNTIYF,TGTGCCAGTAGTATGGCAACAGGGAGCCCTGGAAACACCATATATTTT
TRBJ1-2,TRBV7-2,-,-,CASSLAVLGQPYGYTF,TGTGCCAGCAGCTTAGCCGTATTAGGGCAGCCCTATGGCTACACCTTC
TRBJ1-1,TRBV5-1,-,few,CASSLRVSGTEAFF,TGCGCCAGCAGCTTGAGGGTTTCGGGTACTGAAGCTTTCTTT
TRBJ2-2,TRBV29-1,-,-,CSVIARSANTGELFF,TGCAGCGTTATAGCGCGCTCCGCGAACACCGGGGAGCTGTTTTTT
TRBJ1-1,TRBV6-5,-,few,CASSPSPGGRTEAFF,TGTGCCAGCAGCCCCAGCCCCGGGGGGAGAACTGAAGCTTTCTTT
TRBJ2-7,TRBV6-4,-,-,CAPSQDYEQYF,TGTGCCCCTAGTCAGGACTACGAGCAGTACTTC
TRBJ2-3,TRBV2,TRBD2,few,CASRAGGPLDTQYF,TGTGCCAGCAGGGCGGGGGGGCCGTTGGATACGCAGTATTTT
TRBJ1-1,TRBV30,-,-,CAWSSQVPEAFF,TGTGCCTGGAGTTCACAGGTACCTGAAGCTTTCTTT
TRBJ1-2,TRBV7-2,-,-,CASSLVGQDRGYTF,TGTGCCAGCAGCTTAGTTGGTCAGGATAGGGGCTACACCTTC
TRBJ2-2,TRBV30,-,few,CACPGHNTGELFF,TGTGCCTGTCCTGGACATAACACCGGGGAGCTGTTTTTT
TRBJ2-3,TRBV7-9,-,few,CASSLDRVGDTQYF,TGTGCCAGCAGCTTAGACAGGGTCGGGGATACGCAGTATTTT
TRBJ2-3,TRBV27,TRBD2,-,CASSFRMVAGWSTDTQYF,TGTGCCAGCAGTTTTAGGATGGTAGCGGGGTGGAGCACAGATACGCAGTATTTT
TRBJ1-5,TRBV2,-,-,CASSEGGGSQPQHF,TGTGCCAGCAGTGAGGGGGGGGGCTCTCAGCCCCAGCATTTT
TRBJ1-5,TRBV30,-,few,CAWSSGVGHEPQHF,TGTGCCTGGAGTTCTGGGGTGGGCCACGAGCCCCAGCATTTT
TRBJ2-2,TRBV30,TRBD1,few,CASKGQESGELFF,TGTGCCTCGAAGGGACAGGAGTCCGGGGAGCTGTTTTTT
TRBJ2-1,TRBV5-1,-,few,CASSYHNEQFF,TGCGCCAGCAGCTACCACAATGAGCAGTTCTTC
TRBJ2-1,TRBV7-2,TRBD2,-,CASSDRTSGGAEQFF,TGTGCCAGCAGCGACCGGACTAGCGGGGGGGCTGAGCAGTTCTTC
TRBJ1-5,TRBV9,TRBD1,few,CASSRDRGQDQPQHF,TGTGCCAGCAGCAGGGACAGGGGGCAGGATCAGCCCCAGCATTTT
TRBJ1-1,TRBV29-1,-,few,CSAPGASNTEAFF,TGCAGCGCCCCGGGGGCCTCGAACACTGAAGCTTTCTTT
TRBJ2-5,TRBV7-8,TRBD2,few,CASSSARLRGGRETQYF,TGTGCCAGCAGCTCCGCCCGATTGCGGGGGGGCAGAGAGACCCAGTACTTC
TRBJ2-5,TRBV28,TRBD2,-,CASSQGRVETQYF,TGTGCCAGCAGCCAAGGGAGGGTGGAGACCCAGTACTTC
TRBJ2-7,TRBV10-2,-,few,CASSKQGILSYEQYF,TGCGCCAGCAGTAAGCAGGGTATATTATCCTACGAGCAGTACTTC
TRBJ2-1,TRBV9,-,-,CASRPTGSSYNEQFF,TGTGCCAGCAGACCAACAGGGAGCTCCTACAATGAGCAGTTCTTC
TRBJ1-1,TRBV29-1,-,-,CSVDRRLNTEAFF,TGCAGCGTTGACAGGAGATTGAACACTGAAGCTTTCTTT
TRBJ1-5,TRBV30,-,few,CAWGPGGNQPQHF,TGTGCCTGGGGGCCCGGGGGCAATCAGCCCCAGCATTTT